A single sample is the source of the 2 T cell receptor beta chains below, sequenced in a study of T cells expressing NK-cell markers. TCRdb reanalyzed the 5' RACE reads and collapses them to one entry per CDR3 protein, without DNA. The sample includes roughly 350,000 distinct CDR3 sequences. The sequenced sample was blood T cells: a sorted CD56 or NKG2C T cell subset, CD4+ or CD8+ T cells, or bulk PBMC T cells (not recorded which). All receptors come from a man aged 18-70 years in good health.

The V and J genes are TRBV3-1 and TRBJ2-3; TCRdb outputs TRBD2, but without DNA this stays unchecked. Germline V gene lookup returns CDR1 LGHDT and CDR2 YNNKEL (reference sequence). The CDR3 is 15 amino acids. CDR3 in amino acids: CASSPLGDGADTQYF.

The V gene is TRBV6-6, the J gene TRBJ1-1; absent DNA, TCRdb's TRBD1 call cannot be checked. The CDR3 is 12 amino acids. CDR1 and CDR2 (germline): MNHNY, SVGAGI (reference sequence). The CDR3 sequence is CATRMGGTEAFF.